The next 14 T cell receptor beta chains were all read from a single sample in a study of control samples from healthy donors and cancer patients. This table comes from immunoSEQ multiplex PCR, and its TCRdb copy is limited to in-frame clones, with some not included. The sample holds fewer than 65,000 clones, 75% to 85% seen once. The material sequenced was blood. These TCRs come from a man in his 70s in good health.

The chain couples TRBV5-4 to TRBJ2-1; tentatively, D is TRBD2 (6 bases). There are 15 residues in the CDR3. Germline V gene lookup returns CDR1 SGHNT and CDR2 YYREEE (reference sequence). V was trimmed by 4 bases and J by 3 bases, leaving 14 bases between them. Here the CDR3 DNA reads TGTGCCAGCAGCCCCGAGGGGCGGGGCTACAATGAGCAGTTCTTC. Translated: CASSPEGRGYNEQFF.

As DNA, the CDR3 is TGTGCCAGCAGCTTACATCCCAGGTGGAACACTGAAGCTTTCTTT. This gives the protein CASSLHPRWNTEAFF. V is TRBV7-2 and J is TRBJ1-1; no reliable D call. Germline V gene sequence: CDR1 SGHTA, CDR2 FQGNSA. Trimming shortened V by 2 bases and J by 1 base, and 11 bases separated the two germline ends. This CDR3 has 15 amino acids.

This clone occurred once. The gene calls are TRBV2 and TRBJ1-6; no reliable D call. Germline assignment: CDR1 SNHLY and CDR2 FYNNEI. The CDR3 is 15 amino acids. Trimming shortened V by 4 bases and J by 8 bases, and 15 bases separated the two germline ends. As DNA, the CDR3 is TGTGCCAGCAGTGTATCGAGGGTTTTCTATTCACCCCTCCACTTT. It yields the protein CASSVSRVFYSPLHF.

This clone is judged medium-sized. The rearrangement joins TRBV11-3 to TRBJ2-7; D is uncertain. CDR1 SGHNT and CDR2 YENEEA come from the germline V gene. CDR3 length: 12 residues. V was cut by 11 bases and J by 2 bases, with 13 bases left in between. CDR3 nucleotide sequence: TGTGCCTCCAAGGGCCGCGCCTACGAGCAGTACTTC. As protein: CASKGRAYEQYF.

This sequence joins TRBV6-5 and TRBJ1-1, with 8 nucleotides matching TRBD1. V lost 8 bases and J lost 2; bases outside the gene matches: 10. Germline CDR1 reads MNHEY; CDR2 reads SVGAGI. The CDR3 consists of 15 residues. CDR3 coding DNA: TGTGCCAGCTCGAGTCAAGGACAGGGAAACACTGAAGCTTTCTTT. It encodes CASSSQGQGNTEAFF.

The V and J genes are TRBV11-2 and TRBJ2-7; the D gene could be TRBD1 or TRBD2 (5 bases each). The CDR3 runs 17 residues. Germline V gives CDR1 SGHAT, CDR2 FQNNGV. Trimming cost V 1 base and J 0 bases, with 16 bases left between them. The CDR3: CASSLGGAGGSSYEQYF. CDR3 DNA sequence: TGTGCCAGCAGCTTAGGAGGGGCCGGTGGGAGCTCCTACGAGCAGTACTTC.

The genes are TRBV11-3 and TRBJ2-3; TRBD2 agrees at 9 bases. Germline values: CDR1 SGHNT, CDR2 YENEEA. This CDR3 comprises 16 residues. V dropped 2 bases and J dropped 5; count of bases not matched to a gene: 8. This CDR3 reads CASSLRREGQEDTQYF. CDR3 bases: TGTGCCAGCAGCTTACGGCGGGAGGGCCAGGAAGATACGCAGTATTTT.

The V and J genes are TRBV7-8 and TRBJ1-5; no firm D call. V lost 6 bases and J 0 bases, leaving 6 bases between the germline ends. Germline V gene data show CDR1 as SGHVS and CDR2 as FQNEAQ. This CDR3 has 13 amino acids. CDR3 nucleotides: TGTGCCAGCAGTTTTAATAGCAATCAGCCCCAGCATTTT. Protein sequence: CASSFNSNQPQHF.

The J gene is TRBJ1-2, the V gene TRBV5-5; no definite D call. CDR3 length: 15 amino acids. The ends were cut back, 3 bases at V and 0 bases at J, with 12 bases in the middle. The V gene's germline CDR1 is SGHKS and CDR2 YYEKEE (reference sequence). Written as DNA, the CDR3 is TGTGCCAGCAGCTCCGGACGGCAAGCTAACTATGGCTACACCTTC. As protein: CASSSGRQANYGYTF. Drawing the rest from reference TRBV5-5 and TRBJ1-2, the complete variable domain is DAGVTQSPTHLIKTRGQQVTLRCSPISGHKSVSWYQQVLGQGPQFIFQYYEKEERGRGNFPDRFSARQFPNYSSELNVNALLLGDSALYLCASSSGRQANYGYTFGSGTRLTVV.

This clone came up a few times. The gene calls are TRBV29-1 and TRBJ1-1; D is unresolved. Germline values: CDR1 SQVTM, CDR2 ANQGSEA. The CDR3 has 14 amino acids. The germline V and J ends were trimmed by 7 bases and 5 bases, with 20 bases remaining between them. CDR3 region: CSAAGMNGDTEAFF. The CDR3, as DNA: TGCAGCGCCGCCGGGATGAACGGGGATACTGAAGCTTTCTTT.

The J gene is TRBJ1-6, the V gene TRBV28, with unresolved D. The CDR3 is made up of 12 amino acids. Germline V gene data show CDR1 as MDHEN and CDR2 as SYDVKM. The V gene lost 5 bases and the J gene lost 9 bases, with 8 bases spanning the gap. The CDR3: CASSPLFSPLHF. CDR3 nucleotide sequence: TGTGCCAGCAGTCCACTTTTTTCACCCCTCCACTTT.

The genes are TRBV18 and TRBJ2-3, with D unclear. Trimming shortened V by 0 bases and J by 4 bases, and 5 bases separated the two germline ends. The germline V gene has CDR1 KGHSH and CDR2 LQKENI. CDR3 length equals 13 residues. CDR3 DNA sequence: TGTGCCAGCTCACCACCGAGCGCAGATACGCAGTATTTT. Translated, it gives CASSPPSADTQYF.

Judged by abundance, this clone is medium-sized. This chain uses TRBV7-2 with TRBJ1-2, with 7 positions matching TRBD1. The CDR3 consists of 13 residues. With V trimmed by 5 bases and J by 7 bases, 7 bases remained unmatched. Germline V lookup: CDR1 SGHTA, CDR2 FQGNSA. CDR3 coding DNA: TGTGCCAGCAGCCTTCAGGGGGGCTTTGGCTACACCTTC. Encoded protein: CASSLQGGFGYTF.

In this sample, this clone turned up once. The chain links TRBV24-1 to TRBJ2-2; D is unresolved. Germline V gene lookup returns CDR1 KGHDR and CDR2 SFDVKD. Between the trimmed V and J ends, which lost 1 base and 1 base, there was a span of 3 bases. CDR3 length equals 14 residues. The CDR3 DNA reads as TGTGCCACCAGTGATTTCGGGAACACCGGGGAGCTGTTTTTT. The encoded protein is CATSDFGNTGELFF.